The 9 T cell receptor beta chains presented below share a single source sample, sequenced in a study of graft-versus-host responses after intestinal transplantation (dated by TCRdb to 2020 to 2023). These TCRs are of unknown antigen specificity. This sample's time point label indicates: cells obtained before transplantation from donor or recipient. The library was produced with the immunoSEQ multiplex PCR assay. As stored in TCRdb, this immuneACCESS dataset retains in-frame rearrangements with V and J assigned. A fraction of the clones does not appear; measured against another copy, unresolved V genes explain less than half of the discrepancy, and the remainder lacks a known reason. In this sample the table shows tens of thousands of clones, roughly 93% of which occur a single time. Clones ranked in the top ten supply approximately 0.5% of the sample. Sequencing used unstimulated CD8+ T cells sorted from spleen or lymph node cells, obtained before intestinal transplant. The receptors originated from a human donor who received an intestinal transplant.

The genes are TRBV30 and TRBJ2-7, with 7 bases matching TRBD2. Germline V gene lookup returns CDR1 GTSNPN and CDR2 SVGIG (reference sequence). There are 13 residues in the CDR3. V trimming: 0 bases; J trimming: 6 bases; junction bases outside the gene matches: 5. CDR3 sequence: CAWSVSGPGEQYF. In DNA, the CDR3 is TGTGCCTGGAGTGTTAGCGGGCCTGGCGAGCAGTACTTC.

V and J are TRBV12-5 and TRBJ2-7; possible D gene TRBD2, 7 bases. Germline V lookup: CDR1 LGHNT, CDR2 FRNRAP. Trimming removed 3 bases at V and 4 bases at J, with 13 bases between. This CDR3 is built from 14 residues. The CDR3: CASGFVGGGYEQYF. The CDR3, as DNA: TGTGCTAGTGGTTTTGTAGGGGGGGGGTACGAGCAGTACTTC.

The rearrangement joins TRBV30 to TRBJ1-3, with D possibly matching TRBD1 (6 bases). Trimming removed 4 bases from V and 0 bases from J, with 10 bases in between. Germline V CDR1 and CDR2: GTSNPN, SVGIG (reference sequence). The CDR3 is 14 amino acids. As DNA, the CDR3 is TGTGCCTGGAATAAAGGGGGCTCTGGAAACACCATATATTTT. Translated, it gives CAWNKGGSGNTIYF. The complete variable domain, with remaining parts taken from reference TRBV30 and TRBJ1-3, reads SQTIHQWPATLVQPVGSPLSLECTVEGTSNPNLYWYRQAAGRGLQLLFYSVGIGQISSEVPQNLSASRPQDRQFILSSKKLLLSDSGFYLCAWNKGGSGNTIYFGEGSWLTVV.

V and J are TRBV4-3 and TRBJ2-3, with D perhaps TRBD2 (7 bases). The CDR3 covers 17 residues. V was shortened by 1 base and J by 3 bases, with 17 bases between the two germline ends. Germline lookup yields CDR1 LGHNA and CDR2 YSLEER. The DNA of the CDR3 is TGCGCCAGCAGCCAAGTAGGGGGGGGCTCGTCGACAGATACGCAGTATTTT. Translated, it gives CASSQVGGGSSTDTQYF.

The genes are TRBV30 and TRBJ2-2; 7 bases line up with TRBD1. Losses at the gene ends were 3 bases for V and 1 base for J; bases not matched to a gene: 5. The germline V gene encodes CDR1 GTSNPN and CDR2 SVGIG (reference sequence). The CDR3 has 15 residues. This CDR3 is CAWSARGLNTGELFF. CDR3 nucleotides: TGTGCCTGGAGCGCGAGGGGGCTGAACACCGGGGAGCTGTTTTTT.

In nucleotides, the CDR3 is TGTGCCAGCAGTTTGACTAGCGGTTGGGAGCTGTTTTTT. It specifies CASSLTSGWELFF. The V call is TRBV27, the J call TRBJ2-2; the match to TRBD2 covers 9 bases. The CDR3 runs 13 residues. The germline CDR1 and CDR2 sequences are MNHEY and SMNVEV (reference sequence). J was trimmed by 9 bases and V by 3 bases; bases with no gene match: 2.

This clone has just one count. The chain carries TRBV11-2 and TRBJ2-2; D is possibly TRBD2 (5 bases). The germline gives CDR1 SGHAT, CDR2 FQNNGV. The length of the CDR3 is 14 residues. With 1 base removed from V and 5 bases from J, the gap between germline ends came to 8 bases. CDR3 in amino acids: CASSLGGSTGELFF. The DNA for the CDR3 is TGTGCCAGCAGCTTAGGAGGGAGTACCGGGGAGCTGTTTTTT.

This sequence joins TRBV27 and TRBJ2-7; 8 bases match TRBD1. Trimming took 4 bases from V and 5 from J; bases not matched to a gene: 7. The CDR3 consists of 14 residues. Germline CDR1 MNHEY, CDR2 SMNVEV (reference sequence). CDR3 protein: CASSSMDRVDEQYF. The CDR3, as DNA: TGTGCCAGCAGTTCCATGGACAGGGTGGACGAGCAGTACTTC.

The chain uses TRBV9 and TRBJ2-3; perhaps TRBD1 as D (6 bases). Germline CDR1 reads SGDLS; CDR2 reads YYNGEE. CDR3 length: 13 residues. With 4 bases removed from V and 4 bases from J, the gap between germline ends came to 10 bases. CDR3 residues: CASSSTGSDTQYF. DNA of the CDR3: TGTGCCAGCAGCTCAACAGGGTCAGATACGCAGTATTTT.